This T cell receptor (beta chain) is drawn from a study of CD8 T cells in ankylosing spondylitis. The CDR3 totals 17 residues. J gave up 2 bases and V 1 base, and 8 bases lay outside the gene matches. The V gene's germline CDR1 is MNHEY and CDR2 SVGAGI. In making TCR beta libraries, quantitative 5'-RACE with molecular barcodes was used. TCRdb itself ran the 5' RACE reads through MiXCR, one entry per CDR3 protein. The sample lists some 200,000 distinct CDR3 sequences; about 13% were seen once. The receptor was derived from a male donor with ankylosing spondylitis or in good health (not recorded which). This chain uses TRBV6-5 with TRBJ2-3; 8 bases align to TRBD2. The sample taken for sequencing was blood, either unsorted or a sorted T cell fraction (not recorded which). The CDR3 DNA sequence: TGTGCCAGCAGTTACTATCAACTAGCGGTTATCACAGATACGCAGTATTTT. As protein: CASSYYQLAVITDTQYF.